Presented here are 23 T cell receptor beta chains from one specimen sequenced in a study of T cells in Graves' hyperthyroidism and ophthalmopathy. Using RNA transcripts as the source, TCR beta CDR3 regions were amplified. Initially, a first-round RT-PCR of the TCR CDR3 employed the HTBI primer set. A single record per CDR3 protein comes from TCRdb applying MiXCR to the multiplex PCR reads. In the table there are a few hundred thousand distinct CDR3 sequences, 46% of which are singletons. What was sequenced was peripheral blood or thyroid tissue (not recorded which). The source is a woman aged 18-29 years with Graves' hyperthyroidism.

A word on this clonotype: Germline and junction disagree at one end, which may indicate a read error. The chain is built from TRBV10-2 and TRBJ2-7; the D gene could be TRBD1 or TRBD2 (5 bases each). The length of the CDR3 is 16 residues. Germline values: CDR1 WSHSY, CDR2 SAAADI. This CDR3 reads CASSQELGTSSYEQYF. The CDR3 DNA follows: TGTGCCAGCAGCCAAGAATTGGGGACCTCCAGCTACGAGCAGTACTTC.

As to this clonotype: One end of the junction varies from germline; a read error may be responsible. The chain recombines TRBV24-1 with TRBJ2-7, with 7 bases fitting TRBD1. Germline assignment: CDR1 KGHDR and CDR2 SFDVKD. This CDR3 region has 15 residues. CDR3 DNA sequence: TGTGCCAGCAGTTCTTATGCCGGGACAGACTACGAGCAGTACTTC. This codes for CASSSYAGTDYEQYF.

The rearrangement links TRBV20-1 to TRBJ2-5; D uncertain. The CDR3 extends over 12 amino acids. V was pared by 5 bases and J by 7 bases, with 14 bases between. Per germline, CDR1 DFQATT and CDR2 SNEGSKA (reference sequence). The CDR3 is CSAVGPMGTQYF. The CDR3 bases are TGCAGTGCTGTTGGGCCGATGGGGACCCAGTACTTC.

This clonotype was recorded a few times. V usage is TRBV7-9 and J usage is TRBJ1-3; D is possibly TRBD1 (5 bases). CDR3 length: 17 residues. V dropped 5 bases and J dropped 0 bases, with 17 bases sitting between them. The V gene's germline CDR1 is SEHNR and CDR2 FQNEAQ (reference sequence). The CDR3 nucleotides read TGTGCCAGCAGCCACCGGGACCCGGGGCGCTCTGGAAACACCATATATTTT. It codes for CASSHRDPGRSGNTIYF.

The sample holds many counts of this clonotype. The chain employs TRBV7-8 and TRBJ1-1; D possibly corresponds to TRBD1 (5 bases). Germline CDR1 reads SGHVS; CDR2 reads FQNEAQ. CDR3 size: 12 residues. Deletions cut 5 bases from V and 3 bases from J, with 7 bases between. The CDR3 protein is CASSTGHTEAFF. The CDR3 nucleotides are TGTGCCAGCAGCACGGGACACACTGAAGCTTTCTTT.

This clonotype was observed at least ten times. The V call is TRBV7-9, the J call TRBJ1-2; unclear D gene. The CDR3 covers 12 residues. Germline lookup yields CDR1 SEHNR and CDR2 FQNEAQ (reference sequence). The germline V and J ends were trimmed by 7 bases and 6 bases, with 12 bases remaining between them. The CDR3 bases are TGTGCCAGCACCTCTGGTGGAGATGGCTACACCTTC. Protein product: CASTSGGDGYTF.

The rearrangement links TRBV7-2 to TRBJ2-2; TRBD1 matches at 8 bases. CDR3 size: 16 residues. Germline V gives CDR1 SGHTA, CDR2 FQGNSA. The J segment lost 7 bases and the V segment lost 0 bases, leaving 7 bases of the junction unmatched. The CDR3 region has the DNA TGTGCCAGCAGCTTAGCGGTTCAGGGGGCAGTCGGGGAGCTGTTTTTT. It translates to CASSLAVQGAVGELFF.

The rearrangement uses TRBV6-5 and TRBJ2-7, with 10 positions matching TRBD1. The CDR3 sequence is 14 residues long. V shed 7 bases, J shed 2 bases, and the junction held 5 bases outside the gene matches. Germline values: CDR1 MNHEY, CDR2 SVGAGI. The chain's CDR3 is CASTLGQGAYEQYF. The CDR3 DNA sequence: TGTGCCAGCACTCTCGGACAGGGGGCCTACGAGCAGTACTTC.

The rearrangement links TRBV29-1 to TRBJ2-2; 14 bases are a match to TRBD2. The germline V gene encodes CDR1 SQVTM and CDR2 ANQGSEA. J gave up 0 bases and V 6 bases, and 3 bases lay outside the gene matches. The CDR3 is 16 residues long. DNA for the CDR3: TGCAGCGTGGGACTAGCGGGAGAGCCGAACACCGGGGAGCTGTTTTTT. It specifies CSVGLAGEPNTGELFF.

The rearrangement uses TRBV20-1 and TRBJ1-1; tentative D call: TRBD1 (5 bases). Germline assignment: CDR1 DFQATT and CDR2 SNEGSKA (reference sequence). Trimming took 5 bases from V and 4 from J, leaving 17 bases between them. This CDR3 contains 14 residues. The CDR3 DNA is TGCAGTGCTTTACGTGGGCCTAGGGGCACTGAAGCTTTCTTT. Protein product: CSALRGPRGTEAFF.

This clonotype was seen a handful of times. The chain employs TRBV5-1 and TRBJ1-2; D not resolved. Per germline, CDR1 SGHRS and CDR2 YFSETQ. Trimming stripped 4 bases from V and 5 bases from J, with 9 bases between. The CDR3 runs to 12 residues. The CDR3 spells CASSTGRYGYTF. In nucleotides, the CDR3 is TGCGCCAGCAGCACCGGGCGGTATGGCTACACCTTC.

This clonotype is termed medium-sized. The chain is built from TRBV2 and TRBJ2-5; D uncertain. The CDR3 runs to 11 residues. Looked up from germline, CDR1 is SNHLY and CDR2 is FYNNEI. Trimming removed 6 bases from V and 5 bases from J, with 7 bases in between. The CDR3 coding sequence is TGTGCCAGCAGCTTAGGGGAGACCCAGTACTTC. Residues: CASSLGETQYF.

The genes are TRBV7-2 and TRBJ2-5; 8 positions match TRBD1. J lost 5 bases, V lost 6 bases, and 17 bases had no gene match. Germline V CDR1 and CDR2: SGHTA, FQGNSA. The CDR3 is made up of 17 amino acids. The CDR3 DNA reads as TGTGCCAGCAGTTTATCGCGACCTCAGGGGGCCGGGGAGACCCAGTACTTC. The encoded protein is CASSLSRPQGAGETQYF.

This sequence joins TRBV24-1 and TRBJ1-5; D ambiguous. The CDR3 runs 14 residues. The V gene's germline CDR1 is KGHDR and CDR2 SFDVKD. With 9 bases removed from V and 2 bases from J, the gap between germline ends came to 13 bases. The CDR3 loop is CATQRAQGNQPQHF. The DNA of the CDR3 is TGTGCCACCCAGAGGGCGCAGGGCAATCAGCCCCAGCATTTT.

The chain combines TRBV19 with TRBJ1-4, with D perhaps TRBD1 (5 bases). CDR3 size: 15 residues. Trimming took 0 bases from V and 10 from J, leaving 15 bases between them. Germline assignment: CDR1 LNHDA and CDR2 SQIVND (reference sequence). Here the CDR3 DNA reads TGTGCCAGTAGTATAGACCCCAGGGTTTTAGGAAAACTGTTTTTT. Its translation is CASSIDPRVLGKLFF.

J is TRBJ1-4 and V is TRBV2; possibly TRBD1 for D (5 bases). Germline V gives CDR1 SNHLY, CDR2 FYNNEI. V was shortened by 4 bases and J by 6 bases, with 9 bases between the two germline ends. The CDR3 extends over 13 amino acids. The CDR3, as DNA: TGTGCCAGCAGTGGTAAAGGGGATGAAAAACTGTTTTTT. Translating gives CASSGKGDEKLFF.

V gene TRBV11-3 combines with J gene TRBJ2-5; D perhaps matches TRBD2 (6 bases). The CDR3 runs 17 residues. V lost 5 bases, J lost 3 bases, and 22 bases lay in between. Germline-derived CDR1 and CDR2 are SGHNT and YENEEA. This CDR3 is CASSHLWRDGLKETQYF. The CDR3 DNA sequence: TGTGCCAGCAGCCATTTATGGAGGGATGGACTGAAAGAGACCCAGTACTTC.

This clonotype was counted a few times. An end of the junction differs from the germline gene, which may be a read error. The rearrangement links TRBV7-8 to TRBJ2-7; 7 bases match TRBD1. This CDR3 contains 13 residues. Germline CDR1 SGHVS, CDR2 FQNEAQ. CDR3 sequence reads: CASSEQGQDEQYF. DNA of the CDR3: TGCGCCAGCAGCGAACAGGGGCAGGACGAGCAGTACTTC.

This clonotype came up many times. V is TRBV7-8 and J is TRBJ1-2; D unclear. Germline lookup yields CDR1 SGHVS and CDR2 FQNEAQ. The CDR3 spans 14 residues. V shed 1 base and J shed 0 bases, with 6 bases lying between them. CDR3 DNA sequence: TGTGCCAGCAGCTTAGAGCGGGCTAACTATGGCTACACCTTC. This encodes CASSLERANYGYTF.

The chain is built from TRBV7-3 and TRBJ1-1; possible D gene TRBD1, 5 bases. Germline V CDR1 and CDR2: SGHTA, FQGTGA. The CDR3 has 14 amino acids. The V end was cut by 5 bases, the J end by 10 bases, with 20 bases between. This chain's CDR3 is CASSPSYRTSGAFF. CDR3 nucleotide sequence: TGTGCCAGCAGCCCCTCCTATAGGACATCGGGAGCTTTCTTT.

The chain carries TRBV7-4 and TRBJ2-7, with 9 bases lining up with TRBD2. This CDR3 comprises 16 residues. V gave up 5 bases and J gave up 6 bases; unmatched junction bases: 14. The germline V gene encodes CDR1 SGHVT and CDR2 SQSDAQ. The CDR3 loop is CASSIGTSSYTFEQYF. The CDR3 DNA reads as TGTGCCAGCAGCATAGGGACTAGCAGTTATACCTTCGAGCAGTACTTC.

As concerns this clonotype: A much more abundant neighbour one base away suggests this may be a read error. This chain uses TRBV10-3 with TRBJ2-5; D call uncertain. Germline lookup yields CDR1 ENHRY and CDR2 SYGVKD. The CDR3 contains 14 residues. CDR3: CAISESLGQEAQYF. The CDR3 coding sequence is TGTGCCATCAGTGAATCCCTCGGCCAAGAGGCCCAGTACTTC.

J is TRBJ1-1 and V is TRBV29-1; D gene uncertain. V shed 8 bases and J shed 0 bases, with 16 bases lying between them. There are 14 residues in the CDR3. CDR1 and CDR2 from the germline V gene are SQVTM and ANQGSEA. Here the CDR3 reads CSHANNGLNTEAFF. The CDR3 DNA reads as TGCAGCCATGCCAACAACGGCCTGAACACTGAAGCTTTCTTT.